The 10 T cell receptor beta chains below come from one sample, sequenced in a study of shared clonotypes between healthy human individuals. Profiled with immunoSEQ multiplex PCR; TCRdb holds only in-frame clones, not every one. Among about 1.1 million clones listed, approximately 80% were seen once. Sequencing input: memory CD4+ T cells from PBMCs. Subset here: CD45RA-negative fraction. These TCRs come from a man aged 18 to 29 in good health. Some clones in this sample may be carry-over from other donors' samples.

The chain joins TRBV6-1 to TRBJ2-7; the D is unclear. Trimming cost V 4 bases and J 1 base, with 8 bases left between them. The CDR3 is made up of 13 amino acids. Germline V CDR1 and CDR2: MNHNS, SASEGT. This CDR3 is CASSAGPSYEQYF. The DNA for the CDR3 is TGTGCCAGCAGTGCCGGGCCATCCTACGAGCAGTACTTC.

This chain joins TRBV5-4 and TRBJ2-7; D is perhaps TRBD2 (6 bases). The germline CDR1 and CDR2 sequences are SGHNT and YYREEE (reference sequence). This CDR3 region has 15 residues. V was pared by 4 bases and J by 2 bases, with 16 bases between. Here the CDR3 DNA reads TGTGCCAGCAGCCCTCATCTAGCGAGAACCTACGAGCAGTACTTC. This translates into CASSPHLARTYEQYF.

Worth noting for this clone: Other DNA sequences from this sample encode an identical CDR3 as well. This chain connects TRBV7-2 to TRBJ1-5; D remains ambiguous. CDR1 SGHTA and CDR2 FQGNSA come from the germline V gene. The CDR3 length is 16 residues. Trimming pared 1 base from V and 2 bases from J, leaving 12 bases between. CDR3 protein: CASSLEAGRGNQPQHF. CDR3 bases: TGTGCCAGCAGCTTAGAGGCGGGAAGGGGCAATCAGCCCCAGCATTTT.

V usage is TRBV6-5 and J usage is TRBJ2-2, with D possibly matching TRBD2 (5 bases). Germline values: CDR1 MNHEY, CDR2 SVGAGI. Trimming left V 9 bases short and J 5 bases short, with 16 bases between. The CDR3 runs to 14 residues. The CDR3 protein is CASKIFSETGELFF. The CDR3 nucleotides read TGTGCCAGTAAGATATTTAGCGAGACCGGGGAGCTGTTTTTT.

Points on this clone: Other nucleotide sequences in the sample specify the same CDR3. V and J are TRBV5-4 and TRBJ2-7; 9 bases align to TRBD2. The CDR3 loop spans 14 amino acids. V shed 1 base and J 4 bases; nucleotides not matched to a gene: 3. Looked up from germline, CDR1 is SGHNT and CDR2 is YYREEE (reference sequence). CDR3 sequence: CASSLRAGGYEQYF. CDR3 bases: TGTGCCAGCAGCTTGCGAGCGGGGGGTTACGAGCAGTACTTC. The full variable domain, its missing parts supplied by reference TRBV5-4 and TRBJ2-7, is ETGVTQSPTHLIKTRGQQVTLRCSSQSGHNTVSWYQQALGQGPQFIFQYYREEENGRGNFPPRFSGLQFPNYSSELNVNALELDDSALYLCASSLRAGGYEQYFGPGTRLTVT.

This rearrangement joins TRBV18 to TRBJ2-7; 11 nucleotides match TRBD2. Germline V gene sequence: CDR1 KGHSH, CDR2 LQKENI. The CDR3 consists of 16 residues. Unmatched junction bases numbered 12, after V lost 5 bases and J lost 6 bases. The CDR3 nucleotides read TGTGCCAGCTCATTTTCCCAACCTAGCGGGAGGCTCGAGCAGTACTTC. Translated, it gives CASSFSQPSGRLEQYF.

The chain carries TRBV27 and TRBJ2-5; D unresolved. Trimming shortened V by 5 bases and J by 7 bases, and 11 bases separated the two germline ends. Germline V gene lookup returns CDR1 MNHEY and CDR2 SMNVEV (reference sequence). The CDR3 is 12 amino acids. The CDR3 DNA is TGTGCCAGCAGTCCCCAATCCGGGACCCAGTACTTC. Translating gives CASSPQSGTQYF.

Notes on this clone: Other DNA sequences in the sample encode the same CDR3. J is TRBJ1-4 and V is TRBV5-1; 8 nucleotides match TRBD1. Germline-derived CDR1 and CDR2 are SGHRS and YFSETQ. Germline trimming cut 6 bases from V and 7 bases from J; bases unmatched to any gene: 8. CDR3 length equals 14 residues. CDR3 DNA: TGCGCCAGCACCCGTACAGGGGGGGGTGAAAAACTGTTTTTT. This translates into CASTRTGGGEKLFF.

This chain joins TRBV7-9 and TRBJ2-3; D uncertain. This CDR3 has 17 residues. V was shortened by 2 bases and J by 1 base, with 16 bases between the two germline ends. Per the germline V gene, CDR1 is SEHNR and CDR2 is FQNEAQ (reference sequence). The CDR3 coding sequence is TGTGCCAGCAGCTTAACCCGCGAGTTGATGGGCACAGATACGCAGTATTTT. This translates into CASSLTRELMGTDTQYF. Complete variable domain (other parts from reference TRBV7-9 and TRBJ2-3): DTGVSQNPRHKITKRGQNVTFRCDPISEHNRLYWYRQTLGQGPEFLTYFQNEAQLEKSRLLSDRFSAERPKGSFSTLEIQRTEQGDSAMYLCASSLTRELMGTDTQYFGPGTRLTVL.

The CDR3 reads CASSHGTVGGEQFF. The CDR3 bases are TGCGCCAGCAGCCACGGGACGGTCGGCGGAGAGCAGTTCTTC. The rearrangement uses TRBV5-1 and TRBJ2-1; D may correspond to TRBD1 or TRBD2 (5 bases each). The germline CDR1 and CDR2 sequences are SGHRS and YFSETQ. This CDR3 spans 14 amino acids. V dropped 4 bases and J dropped 10 bases, with 18 bases sitting between them. Filled out from reference TRBV5-1 and TRBJ2-1, the complete variable domain reads KAGVTQTPRYLIKTRGQQVTLSCSPISGHRSVSWYQQTPGQGLQFLFEYFSETQRNKGNFPGRFSGRQFSNSRSEMNVSTLELGDSALYLCASSHGTVGGEQFFGPGTRLTVL.